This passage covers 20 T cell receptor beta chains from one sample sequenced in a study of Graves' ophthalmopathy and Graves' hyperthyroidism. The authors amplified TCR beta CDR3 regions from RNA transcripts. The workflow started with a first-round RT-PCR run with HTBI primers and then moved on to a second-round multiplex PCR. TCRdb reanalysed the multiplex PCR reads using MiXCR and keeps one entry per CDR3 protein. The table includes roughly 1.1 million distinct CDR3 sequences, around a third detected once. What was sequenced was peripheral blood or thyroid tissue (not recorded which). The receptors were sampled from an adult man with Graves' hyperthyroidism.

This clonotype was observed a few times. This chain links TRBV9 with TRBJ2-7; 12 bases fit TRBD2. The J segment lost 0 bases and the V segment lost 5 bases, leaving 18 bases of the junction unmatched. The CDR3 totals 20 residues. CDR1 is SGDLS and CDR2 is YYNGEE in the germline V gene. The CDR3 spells CASSYPGLAGPSRRSYEQYF. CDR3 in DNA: TGTGCCAGCAGTTACCCGGGACTAGCGGGTCCCTCGCGGCGCTCCTACGAGCAGTACTTC.

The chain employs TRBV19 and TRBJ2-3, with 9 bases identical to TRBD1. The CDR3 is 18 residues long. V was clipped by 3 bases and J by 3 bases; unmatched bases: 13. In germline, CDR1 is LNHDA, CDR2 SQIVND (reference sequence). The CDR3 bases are TGTGCCAGTAGTATTCAGGACAGGGGAACGAGTTGGACAGATACGCAGTATTTT. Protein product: CASSIQDRGTSWTDTQYF.

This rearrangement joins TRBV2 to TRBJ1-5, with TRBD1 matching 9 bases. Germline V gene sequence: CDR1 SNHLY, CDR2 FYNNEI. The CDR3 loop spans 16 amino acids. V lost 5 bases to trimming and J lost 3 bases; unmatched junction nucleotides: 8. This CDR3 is CASSTKTGGPNQPQHF. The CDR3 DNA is TGTGCCAGCAGTACTAAGACAGGGGGGCCCAATCAGCCCCAGCATTTT.

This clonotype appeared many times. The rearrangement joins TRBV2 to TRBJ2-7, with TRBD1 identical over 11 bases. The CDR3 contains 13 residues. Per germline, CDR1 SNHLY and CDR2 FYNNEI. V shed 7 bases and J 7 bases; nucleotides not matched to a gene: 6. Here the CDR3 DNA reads TGTGCCAGCATGGGACAGGGGGGCGGAGAGCAGTACTTC. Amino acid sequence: CASMGQGGGEQYF.

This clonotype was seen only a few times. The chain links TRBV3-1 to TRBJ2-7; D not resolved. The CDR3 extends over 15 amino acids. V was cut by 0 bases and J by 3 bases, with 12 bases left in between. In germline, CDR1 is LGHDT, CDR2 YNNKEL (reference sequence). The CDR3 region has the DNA TGTGCCAGCAGCCAAGATCTAACGGAGAGCTACGAGCAGTACTTC. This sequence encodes CASSQDLTESYEQYF.

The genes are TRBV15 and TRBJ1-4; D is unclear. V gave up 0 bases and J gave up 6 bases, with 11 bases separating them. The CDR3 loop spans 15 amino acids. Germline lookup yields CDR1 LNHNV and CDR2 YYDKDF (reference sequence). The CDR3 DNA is TGTGCCACCAGCAGAGATCGGCAGCCATATGAAAAACTGTTTTTT. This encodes CATSRDRQPYEKLFF. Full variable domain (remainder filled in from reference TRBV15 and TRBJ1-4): DAMVIQNPRYQVTQFGKPVTLSCSQTLNHNVMYWYQQKSSQAPKLLFHYYDKDFNNEADTPDNFQSRRPNTSFCFLDIRSPGLGDTAMYLCATSRDRQPYEKLFFGSGTQLSVL.

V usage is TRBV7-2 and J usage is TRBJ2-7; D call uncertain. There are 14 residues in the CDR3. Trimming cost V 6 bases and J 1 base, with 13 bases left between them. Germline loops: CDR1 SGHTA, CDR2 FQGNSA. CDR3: CASSLRFGSYEQYF. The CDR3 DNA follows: TGTGCCAGCAGTTTGCGGTTCGGGTCCTACGAGCAGTACTTC.

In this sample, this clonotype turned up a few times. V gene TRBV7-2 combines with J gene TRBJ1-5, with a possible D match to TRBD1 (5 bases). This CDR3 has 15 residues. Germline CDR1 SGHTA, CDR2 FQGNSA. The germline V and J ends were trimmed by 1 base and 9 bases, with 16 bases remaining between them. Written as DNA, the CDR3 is TGTGCCAGCAGCTTAGACGGGACTGGGTTGATGCCCCAGCATTTT. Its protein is CASSLDGTGLMPQHF.

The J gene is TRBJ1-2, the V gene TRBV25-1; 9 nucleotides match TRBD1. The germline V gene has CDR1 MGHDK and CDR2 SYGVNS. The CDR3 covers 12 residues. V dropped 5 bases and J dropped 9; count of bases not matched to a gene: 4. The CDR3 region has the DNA TGTGCCAGCAGTTCCACAGGGGGCAGCTACACCTTC. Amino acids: CASSSTGGSYTF.

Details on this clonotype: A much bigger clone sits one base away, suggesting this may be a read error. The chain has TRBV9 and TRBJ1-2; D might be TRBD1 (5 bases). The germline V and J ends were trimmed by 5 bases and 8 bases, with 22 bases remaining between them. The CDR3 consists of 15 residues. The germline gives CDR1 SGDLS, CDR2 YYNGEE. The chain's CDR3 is CASSSHGEGSVGYTF. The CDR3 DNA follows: TGTGCCAGCAGTTCCCATGGGGAGGGGTCTGTCGGCTACACCTTC.

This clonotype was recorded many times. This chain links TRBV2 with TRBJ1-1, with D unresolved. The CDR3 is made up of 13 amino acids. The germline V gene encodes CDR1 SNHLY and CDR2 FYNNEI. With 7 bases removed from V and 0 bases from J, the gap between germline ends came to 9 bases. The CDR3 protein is CASKKELNTEAFF. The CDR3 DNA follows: TGTGCCAGCAAGAAGGAGCTGAACACTGAAGCTTTCTTT.

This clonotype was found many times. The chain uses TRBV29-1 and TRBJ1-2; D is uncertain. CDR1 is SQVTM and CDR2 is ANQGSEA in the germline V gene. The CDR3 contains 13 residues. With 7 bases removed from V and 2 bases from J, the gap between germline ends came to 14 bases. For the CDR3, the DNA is TGCAGCGCTAGGTCCGGCGGAAACTATGGCTACACCTTC. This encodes CSARSGGNYGYTF.

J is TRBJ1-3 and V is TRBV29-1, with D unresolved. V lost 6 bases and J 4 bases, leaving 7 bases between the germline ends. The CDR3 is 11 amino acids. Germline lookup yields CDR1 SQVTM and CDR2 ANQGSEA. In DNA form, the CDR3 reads TGCAGCGTGATGCGGGGAAACACCATATATTTT. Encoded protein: CSVMRGNTIYF.

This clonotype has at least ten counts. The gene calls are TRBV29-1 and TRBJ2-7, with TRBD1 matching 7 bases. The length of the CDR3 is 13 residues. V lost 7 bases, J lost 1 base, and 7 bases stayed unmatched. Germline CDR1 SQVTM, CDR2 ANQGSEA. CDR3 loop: CSGITGVSYEQYF. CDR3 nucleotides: TGCAGCGGGATCACAGGGGTTTCCTACGAGCAGTACTTC.

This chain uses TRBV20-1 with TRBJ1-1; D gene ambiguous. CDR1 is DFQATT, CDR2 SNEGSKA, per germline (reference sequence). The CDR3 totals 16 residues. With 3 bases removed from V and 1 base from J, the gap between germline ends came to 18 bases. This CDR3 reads CSARRGGSAANTEAFF. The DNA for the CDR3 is TGCAGTGCTAGGAGAGGAGGGTCTGCGGCGAACACTGAAGCTTTCTTT.

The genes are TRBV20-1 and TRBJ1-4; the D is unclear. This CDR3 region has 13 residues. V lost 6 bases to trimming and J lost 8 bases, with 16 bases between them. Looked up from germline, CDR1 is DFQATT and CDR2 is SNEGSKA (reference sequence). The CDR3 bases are TGCAGTGCCCCGCCAGTAGGCGTCGAAAAACTGTTTTTT. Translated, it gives CSAPPVGVEKLFF.

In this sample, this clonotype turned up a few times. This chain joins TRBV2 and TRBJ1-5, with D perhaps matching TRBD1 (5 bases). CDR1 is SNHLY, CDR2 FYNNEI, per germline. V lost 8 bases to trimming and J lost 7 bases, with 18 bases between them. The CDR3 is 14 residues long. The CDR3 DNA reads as TGTGCCAGCGCCGGGGCAGGCGGAGGACAGCCCCAGCATTTT. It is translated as CASAGAGGGQPQHF.

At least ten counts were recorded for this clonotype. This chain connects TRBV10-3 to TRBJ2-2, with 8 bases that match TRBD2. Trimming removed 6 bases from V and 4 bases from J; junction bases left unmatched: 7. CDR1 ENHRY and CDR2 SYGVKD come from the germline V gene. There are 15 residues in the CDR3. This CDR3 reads CAISQRESGTGELFF. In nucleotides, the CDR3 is TGTGCCATCAGCCAGCGGGAGTCCGGCACCGGGGAGCTGTTTTTT.

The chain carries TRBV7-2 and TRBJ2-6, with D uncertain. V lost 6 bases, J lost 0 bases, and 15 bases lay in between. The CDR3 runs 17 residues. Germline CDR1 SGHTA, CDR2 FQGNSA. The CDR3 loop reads CASSPLRSPSGANVLTF. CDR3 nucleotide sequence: TGTGCCAGCAGTCCTCTGCGGTCACCCTCTGGGGCCAACGTCCTGACTTTC.

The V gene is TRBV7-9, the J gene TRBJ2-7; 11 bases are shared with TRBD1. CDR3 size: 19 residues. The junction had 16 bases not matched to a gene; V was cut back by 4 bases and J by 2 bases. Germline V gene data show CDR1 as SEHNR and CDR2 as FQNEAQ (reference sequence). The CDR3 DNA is TGTGCCAGCAGCTCCCCCGGGACAGGGGGATTGTGGGGGCCCTACGAGCAGTACTTC. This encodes CASSSPGTGGLWGPYEQYF.